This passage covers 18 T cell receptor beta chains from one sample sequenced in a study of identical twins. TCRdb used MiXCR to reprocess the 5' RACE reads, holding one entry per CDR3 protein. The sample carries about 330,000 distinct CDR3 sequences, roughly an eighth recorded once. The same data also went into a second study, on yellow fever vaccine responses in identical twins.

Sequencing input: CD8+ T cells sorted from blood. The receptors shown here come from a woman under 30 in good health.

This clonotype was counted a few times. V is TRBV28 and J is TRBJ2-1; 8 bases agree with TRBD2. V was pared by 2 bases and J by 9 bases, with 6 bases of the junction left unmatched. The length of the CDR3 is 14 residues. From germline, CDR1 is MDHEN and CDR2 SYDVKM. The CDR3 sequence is CASSLAGGKLEQFF. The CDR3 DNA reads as TGTGCCAGCAGTTTAGCGGGAGGAAAGCTTGAGCAGTTCTTC.

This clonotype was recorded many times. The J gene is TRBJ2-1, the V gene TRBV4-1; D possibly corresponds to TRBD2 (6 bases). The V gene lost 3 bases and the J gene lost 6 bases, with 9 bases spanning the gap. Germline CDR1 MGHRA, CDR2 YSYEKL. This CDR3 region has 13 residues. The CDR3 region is CASSHLSGNEQFF. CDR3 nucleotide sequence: TGCGCCAGCAGCCACCTTAGCGGCAATGAGCAGTTCTTC.

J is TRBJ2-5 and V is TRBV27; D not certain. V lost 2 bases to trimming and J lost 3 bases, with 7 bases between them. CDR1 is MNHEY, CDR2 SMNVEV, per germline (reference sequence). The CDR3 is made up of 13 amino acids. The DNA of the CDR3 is TGTGCCAGCAGTTTAGACCCTAAAGAGACCCAGTACTTC. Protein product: CASSLDPKETQYF.

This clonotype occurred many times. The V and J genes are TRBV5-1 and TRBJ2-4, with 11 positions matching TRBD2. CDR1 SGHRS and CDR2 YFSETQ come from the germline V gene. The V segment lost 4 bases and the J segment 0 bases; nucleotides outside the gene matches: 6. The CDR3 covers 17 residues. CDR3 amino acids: CASSPTLAGGAKNIQYF. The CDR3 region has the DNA TGCGCCAGCAGCCCGACTCTAGCGGGGGGAGCCAAAAACATTCAGTACTTC. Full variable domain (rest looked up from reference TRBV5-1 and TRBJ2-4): KAGVTQTPRYLIKTRGQQVTLSCSPISGHRSVSWYQQTPGQGLQFLFEYFSETQRNKGNFPGRFSGRQFSNSRSEMNVSTLELGDSALYLCASSPTLAGGAKNIQYFGAGTRLSVL.

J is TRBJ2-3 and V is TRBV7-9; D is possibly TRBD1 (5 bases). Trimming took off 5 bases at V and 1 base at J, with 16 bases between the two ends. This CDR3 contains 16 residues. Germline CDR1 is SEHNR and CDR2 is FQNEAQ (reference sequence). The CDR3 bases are TGTGCCAGCAGCGGGCCCGGACACGGCCGCACAGATACGCAGTATTTT. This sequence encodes CASSGPGHGRTDTQYF.

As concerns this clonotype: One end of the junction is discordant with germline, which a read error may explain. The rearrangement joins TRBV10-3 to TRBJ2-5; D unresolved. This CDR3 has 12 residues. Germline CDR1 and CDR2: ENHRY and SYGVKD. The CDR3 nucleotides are TGTGCCACCAGTGAGGCTCAAGAGACCCAGTACTTC. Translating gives CATSEAQETQYF.

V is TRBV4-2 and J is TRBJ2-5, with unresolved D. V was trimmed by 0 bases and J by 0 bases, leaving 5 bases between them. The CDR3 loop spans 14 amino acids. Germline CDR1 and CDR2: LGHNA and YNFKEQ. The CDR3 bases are TGTGCCAGCAGCCAAGAGGGCTACCAAGAGACCCAGTACTTC. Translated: CASSQEGYQETQYF.

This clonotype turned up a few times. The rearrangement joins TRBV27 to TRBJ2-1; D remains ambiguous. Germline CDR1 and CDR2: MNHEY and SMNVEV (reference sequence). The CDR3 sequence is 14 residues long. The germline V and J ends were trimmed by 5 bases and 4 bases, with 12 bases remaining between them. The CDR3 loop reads CASSLPPGYNEQFF. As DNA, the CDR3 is TGTGCCAGCAGTCTCCCACCTGGATACAATGAGCAGTTCTTC.

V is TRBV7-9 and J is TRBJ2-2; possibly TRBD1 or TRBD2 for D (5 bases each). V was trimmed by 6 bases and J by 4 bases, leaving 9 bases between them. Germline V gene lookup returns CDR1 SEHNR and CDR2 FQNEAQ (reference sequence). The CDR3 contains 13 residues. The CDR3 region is CASRRDVTGELFF. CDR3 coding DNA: TGTGCCAGCAGACGGGACGTCACCGGGGAGCTGTTTTTT.

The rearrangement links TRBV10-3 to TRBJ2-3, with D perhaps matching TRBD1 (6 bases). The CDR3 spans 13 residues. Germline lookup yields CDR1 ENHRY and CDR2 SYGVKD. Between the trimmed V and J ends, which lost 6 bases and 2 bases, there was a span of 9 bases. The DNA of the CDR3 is TGTGCCATCAGGGACAGACCCACAGATACGCAGTATTTT. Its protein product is CAIRDRPTDTQYF.

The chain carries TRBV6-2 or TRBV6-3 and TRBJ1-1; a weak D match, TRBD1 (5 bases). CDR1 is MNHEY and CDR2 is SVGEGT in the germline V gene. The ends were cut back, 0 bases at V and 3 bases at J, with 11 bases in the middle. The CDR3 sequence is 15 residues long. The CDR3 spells CASSYSGTAYTEAFF. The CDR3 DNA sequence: TGTGCCAGCAGTTACTCGGGGACGGCCTACACTGAAGCTTTCTTT.

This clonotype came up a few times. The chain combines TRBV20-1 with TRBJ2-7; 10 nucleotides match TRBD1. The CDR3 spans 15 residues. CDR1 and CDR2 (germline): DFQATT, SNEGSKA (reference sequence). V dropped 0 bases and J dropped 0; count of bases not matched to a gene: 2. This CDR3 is CSARDRDRGSYEQYV. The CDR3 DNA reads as TGCAGTGCTAGAGACCGGGACAGGGGCTCCTACGAGCAGTACGTC.

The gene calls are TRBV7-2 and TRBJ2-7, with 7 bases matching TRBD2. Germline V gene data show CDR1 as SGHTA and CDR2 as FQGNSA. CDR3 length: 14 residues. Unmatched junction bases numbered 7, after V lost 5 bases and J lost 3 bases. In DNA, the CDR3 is TGTGCCAGCAGCCCCGGGCTAGCGGTCTACGAGCAGTACTTC. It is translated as CASSPGLAVYEQYF.

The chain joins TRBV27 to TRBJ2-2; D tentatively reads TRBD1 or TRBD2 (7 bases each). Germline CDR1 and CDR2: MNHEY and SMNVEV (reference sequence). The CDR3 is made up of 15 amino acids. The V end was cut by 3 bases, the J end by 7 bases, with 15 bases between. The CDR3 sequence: CASSFVTGEGGELFF. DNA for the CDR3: TGTGCCAGCAGTTTTGTAACAGGGGAGGGCGGGGAGCTGTTTTTT.

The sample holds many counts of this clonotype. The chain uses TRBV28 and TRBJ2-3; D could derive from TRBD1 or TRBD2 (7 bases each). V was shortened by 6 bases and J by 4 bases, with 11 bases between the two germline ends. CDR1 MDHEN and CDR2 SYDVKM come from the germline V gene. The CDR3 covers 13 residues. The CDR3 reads CASRQGGADTQYF. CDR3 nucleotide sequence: TGTGCCAGCAGGCAGGGGGGGGCAGATACGCAGTATTTT.

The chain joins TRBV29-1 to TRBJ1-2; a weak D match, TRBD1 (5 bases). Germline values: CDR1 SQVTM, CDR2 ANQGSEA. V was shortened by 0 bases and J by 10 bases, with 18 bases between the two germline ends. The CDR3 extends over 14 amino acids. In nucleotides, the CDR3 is TGCAGCGTTGAAGATCGGGGCGCTGCCGGCGACTACACCTTC. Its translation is CSVEDRGAAGDYTF.

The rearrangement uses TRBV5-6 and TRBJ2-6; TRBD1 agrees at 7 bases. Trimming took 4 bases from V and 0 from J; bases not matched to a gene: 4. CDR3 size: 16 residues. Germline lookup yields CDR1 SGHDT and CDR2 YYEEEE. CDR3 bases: TGTGCCAGCAGCCCCGGGACAGACTCTGGGGCCAACGTCCTGACTTTC. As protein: CASSPGTDSGANVLTF. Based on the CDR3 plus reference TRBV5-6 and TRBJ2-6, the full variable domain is DAGVTQSPTHLIKTRGQQVTLRCSPKSGHDTVSWYQQALGQGPQFIFQYYEEEERQRGNFPDRFSGHQFPNYSSELNVNALLLGDSALYLCASSPGTDSGANVLTFGAGSRLTVL.

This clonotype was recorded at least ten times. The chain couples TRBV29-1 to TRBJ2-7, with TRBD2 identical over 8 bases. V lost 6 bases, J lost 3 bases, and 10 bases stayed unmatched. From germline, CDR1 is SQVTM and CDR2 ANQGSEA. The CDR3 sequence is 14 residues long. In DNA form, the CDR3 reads TGCAGCGTGGTTTTAGCGGGAATGGGCTACGAGCAGTACTTC. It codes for CSVVLAGMGYEQYF.